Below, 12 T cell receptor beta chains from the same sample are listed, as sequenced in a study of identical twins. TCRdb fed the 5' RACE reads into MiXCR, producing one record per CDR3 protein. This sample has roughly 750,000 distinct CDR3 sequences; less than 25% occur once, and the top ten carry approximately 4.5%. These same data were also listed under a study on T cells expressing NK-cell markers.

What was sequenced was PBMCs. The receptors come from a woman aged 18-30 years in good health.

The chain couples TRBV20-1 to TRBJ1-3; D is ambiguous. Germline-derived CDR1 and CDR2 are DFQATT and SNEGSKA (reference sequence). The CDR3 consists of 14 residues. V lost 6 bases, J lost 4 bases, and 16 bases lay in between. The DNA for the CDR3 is TGCAGTGCACAATACGGCTCGGACGGAAACACCATATATTTT. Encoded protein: CSAQYGSDGNTIYF.

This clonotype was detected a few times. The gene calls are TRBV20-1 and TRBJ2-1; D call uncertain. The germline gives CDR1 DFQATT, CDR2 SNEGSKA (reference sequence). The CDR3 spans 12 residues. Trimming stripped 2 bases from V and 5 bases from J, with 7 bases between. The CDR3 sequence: CSARPTHNEQFF. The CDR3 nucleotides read TGCAGTGCTAGACCGACCCACAATGAGCAGTTCTTC.

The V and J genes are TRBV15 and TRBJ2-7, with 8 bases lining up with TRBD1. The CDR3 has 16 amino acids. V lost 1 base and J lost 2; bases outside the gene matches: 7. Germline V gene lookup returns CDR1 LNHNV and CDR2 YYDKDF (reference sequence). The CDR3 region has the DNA TGTGCCACCAGCAGAGCAGGGGGCGCACATACCTACGAGCAGTACTTC. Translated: CATSRAGGAHTYEQYF.

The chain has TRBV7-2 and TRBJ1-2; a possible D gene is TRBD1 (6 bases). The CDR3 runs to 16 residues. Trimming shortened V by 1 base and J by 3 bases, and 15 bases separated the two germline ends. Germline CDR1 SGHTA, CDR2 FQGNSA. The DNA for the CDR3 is TGTGCCAGCAGCTTAGACCCTACAGGGCCCTACTATGGCTACACCTTC. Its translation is CASSLDPTGPYYGYTF.

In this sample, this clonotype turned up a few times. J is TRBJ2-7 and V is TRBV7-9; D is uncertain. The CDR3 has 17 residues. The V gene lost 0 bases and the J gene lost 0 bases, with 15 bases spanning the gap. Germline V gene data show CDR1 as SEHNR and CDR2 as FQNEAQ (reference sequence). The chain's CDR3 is CASSLAYGTLSSYEQYF. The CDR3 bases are TGTGCCAGCAGCTTAGCGTATGGAACTCTGAGCTCCTACGAGCAGTACTTC.

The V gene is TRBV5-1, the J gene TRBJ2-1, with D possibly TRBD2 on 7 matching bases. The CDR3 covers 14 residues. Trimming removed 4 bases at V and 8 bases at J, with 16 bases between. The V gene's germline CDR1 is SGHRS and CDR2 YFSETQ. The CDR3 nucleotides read TGCGCCAGCAGCCTGGCGGCGGGGGCCGATGAGCAGTTCTTC. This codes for CASSLAAGADEQFF. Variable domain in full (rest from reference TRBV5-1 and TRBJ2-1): KAGVTQTPRYLIKTRGQQVTLSCSPISGHRSVSWYQQTPGQGLQFLFEYFSETQRNKGNFPGRFSGRQFSNSRSEMNVSTLELGDSALYLCASSLAAGADEQFFGPGTRLTVL.

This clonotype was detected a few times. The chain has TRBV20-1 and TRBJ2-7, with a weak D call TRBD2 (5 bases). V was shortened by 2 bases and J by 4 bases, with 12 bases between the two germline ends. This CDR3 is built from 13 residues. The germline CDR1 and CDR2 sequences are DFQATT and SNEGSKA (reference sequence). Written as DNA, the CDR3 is TGCAGTGCTAGATACGCCGGGAATTACGAGCAGTACTTC. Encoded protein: CSARYAGNYEQYF.

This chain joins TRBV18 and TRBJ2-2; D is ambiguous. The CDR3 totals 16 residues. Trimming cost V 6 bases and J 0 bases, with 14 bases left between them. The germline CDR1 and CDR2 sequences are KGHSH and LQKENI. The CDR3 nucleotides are TGTGCCAGCTCCCTCCGTCCACAGACGAACACCGGGGAGCTGTTTTTT. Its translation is CASSLRPQTNTGELFF.

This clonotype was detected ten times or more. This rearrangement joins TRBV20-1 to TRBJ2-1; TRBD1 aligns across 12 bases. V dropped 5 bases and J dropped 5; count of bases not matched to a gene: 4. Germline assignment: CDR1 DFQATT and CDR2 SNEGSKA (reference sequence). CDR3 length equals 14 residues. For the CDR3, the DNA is TGCAGTGCTCCGGGACAGGGGGCTCACAATGAGCAGTTCTTC. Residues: CSAPGQGAHNEQFF.

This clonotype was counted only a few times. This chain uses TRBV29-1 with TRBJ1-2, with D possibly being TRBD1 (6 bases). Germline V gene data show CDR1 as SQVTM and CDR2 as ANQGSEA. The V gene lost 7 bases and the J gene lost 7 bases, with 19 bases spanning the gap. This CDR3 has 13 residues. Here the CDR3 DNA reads TGCAGCGACCTTGACAGGATAGGTGTTGGCTACACCTTC. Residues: CSDLDRIGVGYTF.

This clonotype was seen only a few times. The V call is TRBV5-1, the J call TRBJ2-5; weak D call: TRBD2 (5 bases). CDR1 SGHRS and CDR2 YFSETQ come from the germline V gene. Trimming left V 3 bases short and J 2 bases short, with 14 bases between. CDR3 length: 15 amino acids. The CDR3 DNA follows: TGCGCCAGCAGCTGGGGTGGCGGGCCGCAAGAGACCCAGTACTTC. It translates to CASSWGGGPQETQYF.

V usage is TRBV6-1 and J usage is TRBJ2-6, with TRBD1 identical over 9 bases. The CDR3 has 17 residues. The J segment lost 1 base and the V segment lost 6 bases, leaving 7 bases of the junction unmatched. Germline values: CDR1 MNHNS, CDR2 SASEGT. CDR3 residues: CASRKDRGGSGANVLTF. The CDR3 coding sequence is TGTGCCAGCAGGAAGGACAGGGGAGGGTCTGGGGCCAACGTCCTGACTTTC.